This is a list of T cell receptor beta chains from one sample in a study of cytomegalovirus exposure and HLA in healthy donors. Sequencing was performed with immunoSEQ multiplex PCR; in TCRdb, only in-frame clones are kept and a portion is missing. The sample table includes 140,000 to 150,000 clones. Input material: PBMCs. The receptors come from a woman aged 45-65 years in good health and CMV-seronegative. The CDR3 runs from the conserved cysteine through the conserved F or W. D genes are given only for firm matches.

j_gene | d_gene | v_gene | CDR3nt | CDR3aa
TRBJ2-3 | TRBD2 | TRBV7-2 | TGTGCCAGCAGCCTTCTAGCGGGAGGTGAGACAGATACGCAGTATTTT | CASSLLAGGETDTQYF
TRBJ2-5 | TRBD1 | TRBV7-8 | TGTGCCAGCAGCTTAGTAGGGACAGCCCAAACGACAGAGACCCAGTACTTC | CASSLVGTAQTTETQYF
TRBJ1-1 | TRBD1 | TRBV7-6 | TGTGCCAGCAGCGCCGGACAGGGTTCTGAAGCTTTCTTT | CASSAGQGSEAFF
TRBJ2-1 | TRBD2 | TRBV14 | TGTGCCAGCAGCCTCTCCCCGAGTAGCGGGGGGATGAGCTCCTACAATGAGCAGTTCTTC | CASSLSPSSGGMSSYNEQFF
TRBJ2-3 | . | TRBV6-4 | TGTGCCAGCAGTGTGGACAGATTCACAGATACGCAGTATTTT | CASSVDRFTDTQYF
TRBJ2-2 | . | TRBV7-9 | TGTGCCAGCAGTCTGGGGGGTTCCGGGGAGCTGTTTTTT | CASSLGGSGELFF
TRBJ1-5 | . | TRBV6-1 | TGTGCCAGCAGGGATGGATGGAGTAGCAATCAGCCCCAGCATTTT | CASRDGWSSNQPQHF
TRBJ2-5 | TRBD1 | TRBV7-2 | TGTGCCAGCAGCTTAGGTGGCAGGGGGCGTATGGAGACCCAGTACTTC | CASSLGGRGRMETQYF
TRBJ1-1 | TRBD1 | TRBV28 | TGTGCCAGCAGACCAATTTTGACAGGGCTTCGGAACACTGAAGCTTTCTTT | CASRPILTGLRNTEAFF
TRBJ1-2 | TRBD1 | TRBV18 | TGTGCCAGCTCACCACGACAGGGCTATGGCTACACCTTC | CASSPRQGYGYTF
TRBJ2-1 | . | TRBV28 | TGTGCCAGCAGCCTTCTTCGAGGACTCTTCAACAATGAGCAGTTCTTC | CASSLLRGLFNNEQFF
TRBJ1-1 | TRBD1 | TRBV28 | TGTGCCAGCAGTTCCTACCTAGGGGGCAGAGAGGTTAACACTGAAGCTTTCTTT | CASSSYLGGREVNTEAFF
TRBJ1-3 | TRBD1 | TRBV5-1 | TGCGCCAGCAGCTTGGCTTCGGACAGGTCTGGAAACACCATATATTTT | CASSLASDRSGNTIYF
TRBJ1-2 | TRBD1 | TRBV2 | TGTGCCAGCGCTAGGGGGCGCGAGATGGGAGGCTACACCTTC | CASARGREMGGYTF
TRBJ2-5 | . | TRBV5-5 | TGTGCCAGCAGCTTATGGGGAGCGCAAGAGACCCAGTACTTC | CASSLWGAQETQYF
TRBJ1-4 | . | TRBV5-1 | TGCGCCAGCAGCCCCCGGGGGGCAACTAATGAAAAACTGTTTTTT | CASSPRGATNEKLFF
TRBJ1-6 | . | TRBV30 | TGTGCCTGGACAAGGGGAGGAGAAAATTCACCCCTCCACTTT | CAWTRGGENSPLHF
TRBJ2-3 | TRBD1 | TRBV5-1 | TGCGCCAGCAGCTTGATCTTCCAGGGGGGCACAGATACGCAGTATTTT | CASSLIFQGGTDTQYF
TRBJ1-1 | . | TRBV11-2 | TGTGCCAGCAAGGGGAGGACCTTTGGGCTCAGGGCTTTCTTT | CASKGRTFGLRAFF
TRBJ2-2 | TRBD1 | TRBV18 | TGTGCCAGCTCACCCGACAGGGCCGGTATCGGGGAGCTGTTTTTT | CASSPDRAGIGELFF
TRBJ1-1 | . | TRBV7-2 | TGTGCCAGCAGCCCCAAAGGACAAACTATGAACACTGAAGCTTTCTTT | CASSPKGQTMNTEAFF
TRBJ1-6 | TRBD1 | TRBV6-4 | TGTGCCAGCAGTGAACAGGGGGCGCATTCACCCCTCCACTTT | CASSEQGAHSPLHF
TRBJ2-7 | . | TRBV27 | TGTGCCAGCAGTTATCTTGCAGGGAACAGGTACGAGCAGTACTTC | CASSYLAGNRYEQYF
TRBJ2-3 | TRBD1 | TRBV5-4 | TGTGCCAGCGGACAGGGAACAGATACGCAGTATTTT | CASGQGTDTQYF
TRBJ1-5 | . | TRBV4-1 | TGCGCCAGCAGCCTCAGGGGTTTCGATCAGCCCCAGCATTTT | CASSLRGFDQPQHF
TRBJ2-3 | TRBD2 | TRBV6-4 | TGTGCCAGCACCGCAGGGGCGGGGGGCAGTGATACGCAGTATTTT | CASTAGAGGSDTQYF
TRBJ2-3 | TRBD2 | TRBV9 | TGTGCCAGCAGCTCGACGCCGAGGGAGCGGGACGGTACCTCATCAGCCGTCGATACGCAGTATTTT | CASSSTPRERDGTSSAVDTQYF
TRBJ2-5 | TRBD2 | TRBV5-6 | TGTGCCAGCAGCTTGAGCCTAGCGGGGCCCCAAGAGACCCAGTACTTC | CASSLSLAGPQETQYF
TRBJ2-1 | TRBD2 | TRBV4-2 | TGTGCCAGCAGCCGAACACAGGGACTAGCGGGAGCCAATGAGCAGTTCTTC | CASSRTQGLAGANEQFF
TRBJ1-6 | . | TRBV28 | TGTGCCAGCACCACAATGGGCCCGGATAGCTCCTATAATTCACCCCTCCACTTT | CASTTMGPDSSYNSPLHF
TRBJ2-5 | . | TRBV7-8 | TGTGCCAGCAGCTTGGAGTACGATGTCGAGACCCAGTACTTC | CASSLEYDVETQYF
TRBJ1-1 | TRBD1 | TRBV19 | TGTGCCAGTAGTCAAAGGGGGCTGGGGACTGAAGCTTTCTTT | CASSQRGLGTEAFF
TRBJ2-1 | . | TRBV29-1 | TGCAGCGTTGAACCCGCGTTTGAGCAGTTCTTC | CSVEPAFEQFF
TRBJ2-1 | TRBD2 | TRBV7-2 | TGTGCCAGCAGCTTAGCGCTCCTCGGACTAGCGGGAGACGGAAATGAGCAGTTCTTC | CASSLALLGLAGDGNEQFF
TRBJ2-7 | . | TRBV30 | TGTGCCTGGAGTGCGTGGACTACCCTTCAATCCTACGAGCAGTACTTC | CAWSAWTTLQSYEQYF